This TCR beta chain stems from a study of identifying expanded T cells in peripheral blood. No infections or other immune events were documented during collection. Points from the study as a whole: Roughly 2-week clone count variance significantly increased as total template count grew. Over about two and four weeks, about 17 and 20 clones changed, versus 1.2 between replicates.

Using immunoSEQ multiplex PCR, the repertoire was profiled, and TCRdb retains in-frame clones only, with some absent. Here the sample spans approximately 90,000 clones, about nine tenths being singletons. Concerning this clone itself: Its cognate antigen is unknown.

Germline CDR1 is LGHNA and CDR2 is YNFKEQ. The CDR3 is made up of 18 amino acids. Losses at the gene ends were 1 base for V and 0 bases for J; bases not matched to a gene: 3. Sequencing used blood. The clonotype was recovered from a person between 18 and 75 years old in good health. This sequence joins TRBV4-2 and TRBJ2-3, with 14 bases identical to TRBD2. The DNA of the CDR3 is TGTGCCAGCAGCCAAGGACTAGCGGGGGGGCCTAGCACAGATACGCAGTATTTT. Protein: CASSQGLAGGPSTDTQYF.